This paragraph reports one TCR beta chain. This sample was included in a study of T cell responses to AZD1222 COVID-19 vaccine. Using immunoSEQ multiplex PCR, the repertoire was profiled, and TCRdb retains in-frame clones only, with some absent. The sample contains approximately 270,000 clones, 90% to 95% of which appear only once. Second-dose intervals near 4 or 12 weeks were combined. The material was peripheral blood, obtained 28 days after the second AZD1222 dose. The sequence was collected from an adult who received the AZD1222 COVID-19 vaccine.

CDR3 region: CASRGSYNSPLHF. The DNA for the CDR3 is TGTGCCAGCAGGGGATCCTATAATTCACCCCTCCACTTT. V is TRBV18 and J is TRBJ1-6; TRBD1 might be the D (5 bases). The CDR3 spans 13 residues. Germline V gene data show CDR1 as KGHSH and CDR2 as LQKENI. The ends were cut back, 8 bases at V and 1 base at J, with 6 bases in the middle.